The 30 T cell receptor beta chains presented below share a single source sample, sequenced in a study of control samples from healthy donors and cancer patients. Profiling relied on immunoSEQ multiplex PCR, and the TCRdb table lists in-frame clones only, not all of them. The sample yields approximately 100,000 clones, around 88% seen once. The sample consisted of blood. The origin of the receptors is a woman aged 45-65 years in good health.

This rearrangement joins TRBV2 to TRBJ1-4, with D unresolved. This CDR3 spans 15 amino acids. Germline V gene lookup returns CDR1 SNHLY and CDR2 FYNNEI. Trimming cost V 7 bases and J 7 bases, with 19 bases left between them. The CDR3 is CASTPEDRRGEKLFF. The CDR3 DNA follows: TGTGCCAGCACCCCAGAGGATCGACGTGGTGAAAAACTGTTTTTT.

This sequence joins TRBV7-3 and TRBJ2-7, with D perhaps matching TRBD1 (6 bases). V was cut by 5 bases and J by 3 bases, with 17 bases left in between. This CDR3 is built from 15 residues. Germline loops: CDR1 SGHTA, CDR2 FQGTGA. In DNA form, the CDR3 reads TGTGCCAGCAGCGTCAAAGGGGGACGGGACTACGAGCAGTACTTC. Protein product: CASSVKGGRDYEQYF.

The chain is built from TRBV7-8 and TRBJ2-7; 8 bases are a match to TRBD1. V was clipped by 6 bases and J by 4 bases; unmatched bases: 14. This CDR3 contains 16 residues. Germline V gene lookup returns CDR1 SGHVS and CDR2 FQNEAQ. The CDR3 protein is CASSRSLDRVNYEQYF. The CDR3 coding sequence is TGTGCCAGCAGTCGATCCCTGGACAGGGTTAATTACGAGCAGTACTTC. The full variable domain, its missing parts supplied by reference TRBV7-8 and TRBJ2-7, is GAGVSQSPRYKVAKRGQDVALRCDPISGHVSLFWYQQALGQGPEFLTYFQNEAQLDKSGLPSDRFFAERPEGSVSTLKIQRTQQEDSAVYLCASSRSLDRVNYEQYFGPGTRLTVT.

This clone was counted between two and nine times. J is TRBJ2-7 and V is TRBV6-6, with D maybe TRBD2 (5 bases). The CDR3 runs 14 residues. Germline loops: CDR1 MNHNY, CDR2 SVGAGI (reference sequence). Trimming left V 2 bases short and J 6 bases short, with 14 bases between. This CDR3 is CASSYEVPSGEQYF. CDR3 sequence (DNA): TGTGCCAGCAGTTACGAGGTCCCCAGCGGCGAGCAGTACTTC.

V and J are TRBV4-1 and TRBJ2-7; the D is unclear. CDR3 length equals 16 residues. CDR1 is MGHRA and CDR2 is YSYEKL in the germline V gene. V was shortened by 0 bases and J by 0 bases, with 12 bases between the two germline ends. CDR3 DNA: TGCGCCAGCAGCCAAGACGGCAGCCCGAGCTCCTACGAGCAGTACTTC. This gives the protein CASSQDGSPSSYEQYF.

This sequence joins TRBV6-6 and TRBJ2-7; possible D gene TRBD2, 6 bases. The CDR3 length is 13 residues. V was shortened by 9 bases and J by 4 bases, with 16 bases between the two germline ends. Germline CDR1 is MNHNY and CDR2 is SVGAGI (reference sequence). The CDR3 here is CASGPGVLYEQYV. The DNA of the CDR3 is TGTGCCAGTGGCCCGGGAGTCCTTTACGAGCAGTACGTC.

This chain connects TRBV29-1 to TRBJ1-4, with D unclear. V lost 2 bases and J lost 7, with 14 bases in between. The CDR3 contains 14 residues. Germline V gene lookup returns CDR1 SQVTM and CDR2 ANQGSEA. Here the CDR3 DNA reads TGCAGCGTTGAATTGGCTGAAGGTGGTGAAAAACTGTTTTTT. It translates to CSVELAEGGEKLFF.

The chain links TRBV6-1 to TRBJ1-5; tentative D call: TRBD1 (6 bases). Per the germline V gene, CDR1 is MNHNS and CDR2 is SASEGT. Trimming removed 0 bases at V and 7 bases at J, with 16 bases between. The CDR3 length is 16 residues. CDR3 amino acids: CASSEAIVQGPQPQHF. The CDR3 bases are TGTGCCAGCAGTGAAGCAATCGTACAGGGTCCCCAGCCCCAGCATTTT.

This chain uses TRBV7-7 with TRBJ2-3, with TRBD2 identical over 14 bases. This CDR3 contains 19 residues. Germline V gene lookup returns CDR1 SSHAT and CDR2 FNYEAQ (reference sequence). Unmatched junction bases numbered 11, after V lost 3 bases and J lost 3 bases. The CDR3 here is CASSLGSGTSGGDTDTQYF. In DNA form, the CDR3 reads TGTGCCAGCAGCTTGGGATCCGGGACTAGCGGGGGCGATACAGATACGCAGTATTTT.

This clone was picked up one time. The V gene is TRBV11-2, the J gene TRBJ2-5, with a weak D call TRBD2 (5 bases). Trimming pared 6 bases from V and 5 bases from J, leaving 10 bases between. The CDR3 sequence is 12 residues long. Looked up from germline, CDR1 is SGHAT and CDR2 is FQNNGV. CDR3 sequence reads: CASRGRGETQYF. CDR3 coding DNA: TGTGCCAGCAGGGGCCGAGGGGAGACCCAGTACTTC.

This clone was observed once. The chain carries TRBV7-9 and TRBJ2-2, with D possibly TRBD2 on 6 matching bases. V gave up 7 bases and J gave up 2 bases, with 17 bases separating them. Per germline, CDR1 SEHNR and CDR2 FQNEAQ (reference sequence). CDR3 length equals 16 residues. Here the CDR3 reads CASTDMSGLNTGELFF. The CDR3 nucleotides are TGTGCCAGCACGGATATGTCGGGACTTAACACCGGGGAGCTGTTTTTT. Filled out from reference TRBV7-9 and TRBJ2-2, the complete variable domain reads DTGVSQNPRHKITKRGQNVTFRCDPISEHNRLYWYRQTLGQGPEFLTYFQNEAQLEKSRLLSDRFSAERPKGSFSTLEIQRTEQGDSAMYLCASTDMSGLNTGELFFGEGSRLTVL.

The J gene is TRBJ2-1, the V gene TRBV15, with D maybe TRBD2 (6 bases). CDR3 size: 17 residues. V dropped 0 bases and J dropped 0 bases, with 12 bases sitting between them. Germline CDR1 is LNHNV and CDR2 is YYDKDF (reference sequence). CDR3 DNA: TGTGCCACCAGCAGAGATCCTAGCGTCGCCTCCTACAATGAGCAGTTCTTC. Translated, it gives CATSRDPSVASYNEQFF.

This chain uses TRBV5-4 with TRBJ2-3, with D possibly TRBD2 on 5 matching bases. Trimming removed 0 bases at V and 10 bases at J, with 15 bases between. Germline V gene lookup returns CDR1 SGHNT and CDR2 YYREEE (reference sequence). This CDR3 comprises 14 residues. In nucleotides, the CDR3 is TGTGCCAGCAGCTTGGAGCAGTTGGCGGGTCCGCAGTATTTT. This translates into CASSLEQLAGPQYF.

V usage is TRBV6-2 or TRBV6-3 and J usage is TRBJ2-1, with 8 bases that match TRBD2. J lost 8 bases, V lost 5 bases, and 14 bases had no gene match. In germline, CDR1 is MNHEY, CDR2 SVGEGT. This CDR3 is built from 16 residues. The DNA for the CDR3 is TGTGCCAGCAGTGGCGGGACTCTAGCGGGTGTTCATGAGCAGTTCTTC. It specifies CASSGGTLAGVHEQFF.

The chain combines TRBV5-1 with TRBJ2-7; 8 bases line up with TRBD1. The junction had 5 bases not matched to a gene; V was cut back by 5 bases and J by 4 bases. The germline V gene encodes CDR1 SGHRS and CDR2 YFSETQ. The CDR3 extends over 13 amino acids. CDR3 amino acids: CASSSGGVYEQYF. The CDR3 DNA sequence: TGCGCCAGCAGTTCAGGGGGCGTTTACGAGCAGTACTTC.

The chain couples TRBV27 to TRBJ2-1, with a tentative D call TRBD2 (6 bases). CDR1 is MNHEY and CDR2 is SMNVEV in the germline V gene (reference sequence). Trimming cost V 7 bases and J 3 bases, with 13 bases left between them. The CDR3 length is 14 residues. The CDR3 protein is CASTGGDNYNEQFF. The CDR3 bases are TGTGCCAGCACCGGCGGGGATAACTACAATGAGCAGTTCTTC.

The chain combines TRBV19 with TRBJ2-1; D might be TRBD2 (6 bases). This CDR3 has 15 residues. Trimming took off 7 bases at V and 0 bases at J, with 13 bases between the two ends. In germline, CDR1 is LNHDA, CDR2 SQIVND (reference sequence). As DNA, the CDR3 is TGTGCCAGTACCGGGGACTCCAGCTCCTACAATGAGCAGTTCTTC. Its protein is CASTGDSSSYNEQFF.

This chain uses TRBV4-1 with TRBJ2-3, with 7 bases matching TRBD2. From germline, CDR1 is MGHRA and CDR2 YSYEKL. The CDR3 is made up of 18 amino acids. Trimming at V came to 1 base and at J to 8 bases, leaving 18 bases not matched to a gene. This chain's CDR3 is CASSQGVGSGTTDSTQYF. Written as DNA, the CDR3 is TGCGCCAGCAGCCAAGGGGTTGGAAGCGGGACCACCGACAGTACGCAGTATTTT.

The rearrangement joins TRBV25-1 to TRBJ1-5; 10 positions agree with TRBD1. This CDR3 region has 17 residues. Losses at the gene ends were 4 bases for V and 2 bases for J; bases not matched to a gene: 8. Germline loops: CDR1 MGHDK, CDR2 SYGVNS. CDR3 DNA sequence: TGTGCCAGCAGTGGAGGGACAGGGGCGGGAGGCAATCAGCCCCAGCATTTT. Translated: CASSGGTGAGGNQPQHF.

The DNA of the CDR3 is TGTGCCAGCAGTCCGGGGACCGGGGAGCTGTTTTTT. It specifies CASSPGTGELFF. This chain connects TRBV12-3 or TRBV12-4 to TRBJ2-2; D might be TRBD2 (5 bases). The CDR3 is 12 amino acids. Trimming took off 5 bases at V and 5 bases at J, with 6 bases between the two ends.

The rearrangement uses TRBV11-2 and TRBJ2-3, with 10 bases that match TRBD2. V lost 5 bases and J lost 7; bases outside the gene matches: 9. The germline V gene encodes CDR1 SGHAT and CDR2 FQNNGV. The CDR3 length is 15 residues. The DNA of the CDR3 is TGTGCCAGCAGCCGATTAGCGGGAGGTACCAATACGCAGTATTTT. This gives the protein CASSRLAGGTNTQYF.

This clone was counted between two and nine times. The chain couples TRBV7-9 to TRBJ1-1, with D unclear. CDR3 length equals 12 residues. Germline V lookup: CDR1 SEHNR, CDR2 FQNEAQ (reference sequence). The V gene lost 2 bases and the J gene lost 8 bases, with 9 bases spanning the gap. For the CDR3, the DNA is TGTGCCAGCAGCTTAAGGACCACCGAAGCTTTCTTT. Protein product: CASSLRTTEAFF.

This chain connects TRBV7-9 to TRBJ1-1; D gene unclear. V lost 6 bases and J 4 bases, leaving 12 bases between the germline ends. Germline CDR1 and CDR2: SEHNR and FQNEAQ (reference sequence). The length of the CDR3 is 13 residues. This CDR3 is CASRPGGSTEAFF. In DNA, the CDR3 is TGTGCCAGCAGGCCAGGCGGGAGCACTGAAGCTTTCTTT.

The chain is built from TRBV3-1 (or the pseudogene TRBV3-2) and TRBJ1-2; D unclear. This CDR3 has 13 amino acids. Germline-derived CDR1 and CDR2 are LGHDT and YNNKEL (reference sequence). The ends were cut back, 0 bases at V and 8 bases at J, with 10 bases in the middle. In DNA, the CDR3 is TGTGCCAGCAGCCAAGAAATCGGAGGAGGCTACACCTTC. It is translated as CASSQEIGGGYTF.

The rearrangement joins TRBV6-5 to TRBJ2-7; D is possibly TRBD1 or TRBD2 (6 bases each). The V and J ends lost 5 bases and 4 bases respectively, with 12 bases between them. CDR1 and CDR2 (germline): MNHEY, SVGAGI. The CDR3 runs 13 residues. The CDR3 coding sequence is TGTGCCAGCAGTCACCCGGGGGCTTACGAGCAGTACTTC. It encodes CASSHPGAYEQYF.

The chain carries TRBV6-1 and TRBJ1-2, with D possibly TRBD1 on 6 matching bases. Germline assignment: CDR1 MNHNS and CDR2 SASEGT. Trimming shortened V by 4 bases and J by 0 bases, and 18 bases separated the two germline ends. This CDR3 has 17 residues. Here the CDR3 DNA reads TGTGCCAGCAGTGTCTCGGATCCAAGGGGGACTAACTATGGCTACACCTTC. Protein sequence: CASSVSDPRGTNYGYTF.

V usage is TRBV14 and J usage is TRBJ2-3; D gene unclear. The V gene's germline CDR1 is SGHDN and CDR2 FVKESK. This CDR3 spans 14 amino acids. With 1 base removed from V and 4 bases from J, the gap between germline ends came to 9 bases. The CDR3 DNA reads TGTGCCAGCAGCCAAGGGGGATTAGCAGATACGCAGTATTTT. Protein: CASSQGGLADTQYF.

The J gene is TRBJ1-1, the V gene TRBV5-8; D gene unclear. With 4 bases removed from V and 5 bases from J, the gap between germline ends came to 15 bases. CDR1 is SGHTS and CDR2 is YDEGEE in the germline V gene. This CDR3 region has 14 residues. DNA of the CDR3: TGTGCCAGCAGCCGGCCCCCCGGGCGGACTGAAGCTTTCTTT. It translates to CASSRPPGRTEAFF.

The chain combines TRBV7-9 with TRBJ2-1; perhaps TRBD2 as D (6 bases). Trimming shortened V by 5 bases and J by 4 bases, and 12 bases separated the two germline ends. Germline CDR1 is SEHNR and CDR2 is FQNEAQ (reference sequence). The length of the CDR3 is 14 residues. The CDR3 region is CASSRDGGYNEQFF. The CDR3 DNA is TGTGCCAGCAGCCGTGACGGGGGATACAATGAGCAGTTCTTC.

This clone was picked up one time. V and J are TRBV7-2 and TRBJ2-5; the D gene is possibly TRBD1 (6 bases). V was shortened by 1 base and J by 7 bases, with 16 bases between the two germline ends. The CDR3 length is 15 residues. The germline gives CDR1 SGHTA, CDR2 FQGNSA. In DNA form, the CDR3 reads TGTGCCAGCAGCTTAGGGACAGCCTTCCGAGGGACCCAGTACTTC. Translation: CASSLGTAFRGTQYF. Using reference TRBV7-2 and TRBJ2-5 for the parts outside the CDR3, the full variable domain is GAGVSQSPSNKVTEKGKDVELRCDPISGHTALYWYRQSLGQGLEFLIYFQGNSAPDKSGLPSDRFSAERTGGSVSTLTIQRTQQEDSAVYLCASSLGTAFRGTQYFGPGTRLLVL.